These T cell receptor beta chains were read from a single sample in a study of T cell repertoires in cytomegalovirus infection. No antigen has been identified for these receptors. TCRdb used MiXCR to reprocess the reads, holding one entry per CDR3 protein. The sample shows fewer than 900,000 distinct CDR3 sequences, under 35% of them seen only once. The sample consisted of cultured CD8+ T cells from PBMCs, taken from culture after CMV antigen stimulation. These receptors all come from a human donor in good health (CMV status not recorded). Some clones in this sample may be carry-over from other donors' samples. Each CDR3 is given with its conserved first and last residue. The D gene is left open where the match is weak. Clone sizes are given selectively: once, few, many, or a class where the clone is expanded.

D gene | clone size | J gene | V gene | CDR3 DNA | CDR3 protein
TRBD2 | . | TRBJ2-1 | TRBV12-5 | TGTGGTACTAGCGGGGGATATGAGCAGTTCTTC | CGTSGGYEQFF
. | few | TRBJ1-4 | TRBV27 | TGTGCCAGCAGTTTCTTCCCTCCGGAGAGGGAAAAACTGTTTTTT | CASSFFPPEREKLFF
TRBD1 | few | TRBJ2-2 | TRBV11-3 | TGTGCCAGCAGCTTCCGGGACAGCCCGAACACCGGGGAGCTGTTTTTT | CASSFRDSPNTGELFF
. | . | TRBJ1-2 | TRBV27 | TGTGCCAGCAGTTTATTGTTAGGCGGCAGCTACACCTTC | CASSLLLGGSYTF
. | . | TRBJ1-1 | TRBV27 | TGTGCCAGCAGCTTGAGAGGTACGGTCACTGAAGCTTTCTTT | CASSLRGTVTEAFF
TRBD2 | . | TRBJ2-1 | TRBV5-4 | TGTGCCAGCGGGAGGGCTGACTACAATGAGCAGTTCTTC | CASGRADYNEQFF
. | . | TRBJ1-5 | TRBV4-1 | TGCGCCAGCAGCCAATCCAGAAATCAGCCCCAGCATTTT | CASSQSRNQPQHF
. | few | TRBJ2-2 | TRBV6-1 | TGTGCCAGCAGTGAAATTCAGGGCCTGAACACCGGGGAGCTGTTTTTT | CASSEIQGLNTGELFF
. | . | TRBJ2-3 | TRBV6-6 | TGTGCCAGCAGTTACCACAGAGGGGGCACAGATACGCAGTATTTT | CASSYHRGGTDTQYF
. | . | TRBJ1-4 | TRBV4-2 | TGTGCCAGCAGCCAAGAGGTCCGGGGGATGGATGAAAAACTGTTTTTT | CASSQEVRGMDEKLFF
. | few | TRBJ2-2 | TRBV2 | TGTGCCAGCAGGGAAACAGGGCCGGGCACCGGGGAGCTGTTTTTT | CASRETGPGTGELFF
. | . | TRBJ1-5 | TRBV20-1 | TGCAGTGCTAAGGGGGTCCGTAGTAATCAGCCCCAGCATTTT | CSAKGVRSNQPQHF
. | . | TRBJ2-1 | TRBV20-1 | TGCAGTGCCCCTACGGGGGTAGCTAATGAGCAGTTCTTC | CSAPTGVANEQFF
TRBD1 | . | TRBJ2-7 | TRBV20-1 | TGCAGGGGACAGGCGGCGTTCTCCTACGAGCAGTACTTC | CRGQAAFSYEQYF
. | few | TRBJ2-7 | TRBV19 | TGTGCCAGTAGCCCCCCGGATACCTACGAGCAGTACTTC | CASSPPDTYEQYF
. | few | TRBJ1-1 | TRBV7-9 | TGTGCCAGCAGCTTAGCGCGGGGGGAGGCCACTGAAGCTTTCTTT | CASSLARGEATEAFF
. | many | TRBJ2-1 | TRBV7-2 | TGTGCCAGCAGCCCCCTCCCCCCAGGGGTGAGCTCCTACAATGAGCAGTTCTTC | CASSPLPPGVSSYNEQFF
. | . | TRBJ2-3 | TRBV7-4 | TGTGCCAGCAGCGATGAAGCAGATACGCAGTATTTT | CASSDEADTQYF
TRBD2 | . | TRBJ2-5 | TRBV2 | TGTGCCACCGGACTAGCGGGGTACCAAGAGACCCAGTACTTC | CATGLAGYQETQYF
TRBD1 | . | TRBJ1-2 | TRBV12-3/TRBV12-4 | TGTGCCAGCAACCAACAGGGGCCATGGGGAGGTGGCTACACCTTC | CASNQQGPWGGGYTF
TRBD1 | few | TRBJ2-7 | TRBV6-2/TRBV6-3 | TGTGCCAGCACTGTTCCAGGGGGCTTCTACGAGCAGTACTTC | CASTVPGGFYEQYF
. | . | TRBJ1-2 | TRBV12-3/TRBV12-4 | TGTGCCAGCAGTTTGAGTGGACAGAAATTCTATGGCTACACCTTC | CASSLSGQKFYGYTF
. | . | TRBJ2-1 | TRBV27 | TGTGCCAGCAGGCCCCCGTGGGGTGAGCAGTTCTTC | CASRPPWGEQFF
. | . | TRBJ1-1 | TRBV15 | TGTGCCACCAGCAGAGGAGGCACAGGGTGGGGCACTGAAGCTTTCTTT | CATSRGGTGWGTEAFF
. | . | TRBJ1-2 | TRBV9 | TGTGCCAGCAGCGTAGCTTCGACAGCCGTAACGGATGGCTACACCTTC | CASSVASTAVTDGYTF
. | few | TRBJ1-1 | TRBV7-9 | TGTGCCAGCAGCTTAGCGGTCAGGGGGAACACTGAAGCTTTCTTT | CASSLAVRGNTEAFF
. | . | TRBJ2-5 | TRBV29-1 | TGCAGCGTTGTGCCCGCGACGGAGGGCGCGGAGACCCAGTACTTC | CSVVPATEGAETQYF
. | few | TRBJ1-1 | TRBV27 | TGTGCCAGCAGTTCCCGTAGGACTGAAGCTTTCTTT | CASSSRRTEAFF
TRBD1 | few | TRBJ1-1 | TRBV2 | TGTGCCAGCTGGGCAGGGGGTAGAGGCACTGAAGCTTTCTTT | CASWAGGRGTEAFF
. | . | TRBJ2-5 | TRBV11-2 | TGTGCCAGCCTACTTGGGGGGGCCCGGGAGACCCAGTACTTC | CASLLGGARETQYF
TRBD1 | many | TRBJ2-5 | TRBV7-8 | TGTGCCAGCAGCCCCGGGACAGGGCAAGAGACCCAGTACTTC | CASSPGTGQETQYF
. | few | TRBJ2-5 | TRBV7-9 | TGTGCCAGCAGCTTAGAGGGGCGGGCCCAGTACTTC | CASSLEGRAQYF